Reported below is one T cell receptor beta chain. Its specificity is unknown. The source of the sample is a study of T cell responses to AZD1222 COVID-19 vaccine. Study as a whole: Researchers grouped second doses given at about 4 or about 12 weeks into one pool. Study results and caveats: In all cases, repertoires were sampled only after the peak T cell response. Donors were mostly white British, more females; clonal diversity possibly underestimated.

Libraries were prepared by immunoSEQ multiplex PCR; TCRdb keeps only in-frame clonotypes and omits some of them. Of some 86,000 clones in the sample, over 75% were seen once. The sample was peripheral blood, taken on day 0 of AZD1222 vaccination. The sequence came from an adult in good health.

The CDR3 sequence: CASSLGRGGNYGYTF. The CDR3 DNA follows: TGTGCCAGCAGCTTGGGAAGAGGGGGCAACTATGGCTACACCTTC. The chain joins TRBV5-5 to TRBJ1-2; TRBD1 agrees at 7 bases. Trimming removed 0 bases from V and 2 bases from J; junction bases left unmatched: 4. The CDR3 loop spans 15 amino acids. Germline V CDR1 and CDR2: SGHKS, YYEKEE (reference sequence). The full variable domain, with the rest looked up from reference TRBV5-5 and TRBJ1-2, is DAGVTQSPTHLIKTRGQQVTLRCSPISGHKSVSWYQQVLGQGPQFIFQYYEKEERGRGNFPDRFSARQFPNYSSELNVNALLLGDSALYLCASSLGRGGNYGYTFGSGTRLTVV.